This TCR beta chain was identified in a study of blood T cell repertoires in COVID-19 (dated by TCRdb to the early 2020s). A note on the overall study: Samples covering the acute and convalescent phases of COVID-19 were provided by collaborators in the United States, Italy and Spain. The material from the prospective study consisted of cDNA or gDNA derived from T cells, B-cell-depleted T cells, or PBMCs. The dataset comprised deeply sampled blood TCRbeta repertoires from subjects exposed to, actively infected with, or recovered from COVID-19. The repertoires were made available in a free public database intended to serve as a resource for research on the immune response to SARS-CoV-2. Samples came from the ongoing ImmuneRACE study (first 160 participants) plus 1,254 subjects from 6 global collaborators. Sample metadata almost always included a de-identified subject ID, COVID-19 status, age in years and sex. Where HLA class I and class II types were available, the types were taken from metadata supplied by the sample provider, not from assay-based typing. What the work shows at the level of the full study, not this receptor alone: The amount of clinical and demographic metadata varied by source and participant and was provided uncurated.

Trimming leaves V shorter by 4 bases and J shorter by 10 bases, with the junction holding 7 bases beyond the gene matches. The CDR3 contains 15 residues, cysteine and phenylalanine counted. CDR3 DNA only is kept here, 45 bases in frame from base 1. CDR1 and CDR2 are read off the germline V gene as WSHSY and SAAADI. Enrolling through a virtual design, the prospective study's participants ranged in age from roughly 18 to 89 years and lived across 24 United States geographic areas. In the prospective study, participants were assigned to cohorts based on the clinical history participants reported in a screening survey and a study questionnaire. Mobile phlebotomists in the prospective study collected whole blood, serum and a nasopharyngeal or oropharyngeal swab from every participant. Additional blood draws and questionnaires over an approximately two-month period could optionally be provided by prospective study participants. Prospective study blood samples were shipped either frozen or at room temperature before DNA extraction.

TCRbeta CDR3 regions were amplified from genomic DNA using the immunoSEQ Assay, a bias-controlled multiplex PCR. The published analysis was carried out like this. Nucleated cell counts per sample were estimated from amplification of reference gene primers within the assay. To quantify the absolute abundance of each unique TCRbeta CDR3 rearrangement, sequence reads were collapsed and filtered. For each sample, productive Simpson clonality was calculated as the square root of Simpson's diversity index over productive rearrangements. TCRdb retrieved this table from immuneACCESS and kept in-frame rearrangements only. Not all clones are present; in checked studies, unresolved V genes account for under half, and no reason is known for the remainder. V, J and clone size are taken as reported in that table, and D and trimming were inferred from the DNA itself. This sample has some 210,000 clones in its table, and about 86% of those were observed once. The ten largest clones represent more than 8.5% of the sample.

As regards this clone: What antigen it recognizes has not been identified. The input lacks base qualities; no much larger clone sits a single base away.

The receptor chain draws on TRBV10-2 and TRBJ2-1, with 13 middle bases fitting TRBD2. The sequencing sample was made of PBMCs or T cells enriched from blood (not recorded which). The clonotype originates from a woman aged 45-60 years with acute COVID-19. The DNA reads as follows: TGCGCCAGCAGTGGCGCCCCGGGACTAGCGGGGGAGCAGTTCTTC. Its translation is CASSGAPGLAGEQFF.